Described below is a single T cell receptor beta chain sequence and its context. The repertoire was sequenced with immunoSEQ multiplex PCR; TCRdb's copy has only in-frame clones and lacks some. The table shows about 33,000 clones, with 84% occurring only once. The data are from a study of somatic mutations in cytotoxic T cells in rheumatoid arthritis. Separation of CD4+ and CD8+ cells was performed by positive magnetic bead selection, and purity was verified by flow cytometry. The CDR3 consists of 15 residues. The V segment lost 2 bases and the J segment 7 bases; nucleotides outside the gene matches: 10. CDR1 is MNHEY, CDR2 SMNVEV, per germline (reference sequence).

Material: CD8+ T cells sorted from blood. The TCR sequence derives from a man in his forties in good health. V is TRBV27 and J is TRBJ1-1, with 7 bases aligning to TRBD1. The CDR3: CASSLTQGLIGEAFF. The CDR3, as DNA: TGTGCCAGCAGTTTAACACAGGGGTTGATTGGTGAAGCTTTCTTT.